The clone carrying this TCR beta chain was seen repeatedly, ten times or more. Antigen: not known. This CDR3 has 12 amino acids. Trimming removed 8 bases at V and 6 bases at J, with 14 bases between. Germline V gene lookup returns CDR1 MNHEY and CDR2 SVGEGT. This specimen comes from a study of blood T cells in healthy people across ages. Researchers collected about 9.6 milliliters of peripheral blood from every single donor. Study conclusions and caveats: For the donors, CMV status was unknown and possibly confounded expanded clonotype changes.

Through a sample-barcoded 5' primer and a J-beta primer mix, a second PCR was run for roughly 6 to 11 cycles. TCRdb recomputed calls from the 5' RACE reads with MiXCR, one row per CDR3 protein. Here the sample spans fewer than 2,000,000 distinct CDR3 sequences, 34% being singletons. The receptor was isolated from a woman aged 30 to 39 in good health. The chain uses TRBV6-2 or TRBV6-3 and TRBJ2-7, with unresolved D. Sequencing input: blood. The CDR3 reads CASALLLREQYF. The DNA for the CDR3 is TGTGCCAGCGCTTTGCTCCTCCGCGAGCAGTACTTC.